The TCR beta chain under discussion was sequenced for a study of blood T cell repertoires in COVID-19. Germline-derived CDR1 and CDR2 are ENHRY and SYGVKD. The CDR3 totals 16 residues. With 1 base removed from V and 4 bases from J, the gap between germline ends came to 14 bases. Data came from immunoSEQ multiplex PCR; TCRdb stores just in-frame clones and leaves some out. The table shows some 68,000 clones, with roughly nine tenths occurring only once. The TCR was taken from a man aged 35 to 55 with COVID-19, enrolled during active disease. The chain links TRBV10-3 to TRBJ2-1, with D possibly being TRBD1 (6 bases). The sequenced sample was peripheral blood. The CDR3 here is CAISEYGQGSYNEQFF. DNA for the CDR3: TGTGCCATCAGTGAGTATGGGCAGGGGTCATACAATGAGCAGTTCTTC.